In this sample, the clone carrying this T cell receptor beta chain turned up many times. Its antigen is not known. The data are from a study of T cells in Graves' hyperthyroidism and ophthalmopathy. Study observations and caveats: Separating ophthalmopathy from stable hyperthyroidism was achieved by a 13 V-J model.

CDR1 is MNHNY, CDR2 SVGAGI, per germline (reference sequence). V shed 0 bases and J shed 5 bases, with 8 bases lying between them. The CDR3 has 14 amino acids. RNA transcripts served as the template for amplifying TCR beta CDR3 regions. HTBI primers were employed in a first-round RT-PCR of the TCR CDR3. TCRdb reprocessed the multiplex PCR reads via MiXCR and lists one record per CDR3 protein. The table lists about 640,000 distinct CDR3 sequences, roughly 15% of them singletons. The sequence was collected from a woman aged 45-65 years with Graves' ophthalmopathy. The chain combines TRBV6-6 with TRBJ2-1; D remains ambiguous. The sequenced material came from blood. CDR3 region: CASSYSNPNNEQFF. The DNA for the CDR3 is TGTGCCAGCAGTTACTCGAATCCCAACAATGAGCAGTTCTTC.